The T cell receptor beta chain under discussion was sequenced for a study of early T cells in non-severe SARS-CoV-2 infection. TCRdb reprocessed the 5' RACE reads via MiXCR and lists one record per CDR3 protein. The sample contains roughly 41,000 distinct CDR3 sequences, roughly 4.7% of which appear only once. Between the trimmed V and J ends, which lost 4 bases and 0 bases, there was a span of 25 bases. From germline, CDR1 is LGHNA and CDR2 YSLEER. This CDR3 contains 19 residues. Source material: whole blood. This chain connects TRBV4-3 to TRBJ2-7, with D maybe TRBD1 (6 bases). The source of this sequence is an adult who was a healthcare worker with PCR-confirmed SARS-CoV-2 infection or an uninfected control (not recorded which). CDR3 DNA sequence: TGCGCCAGCAGCCCAGTGCCTGCGTGGGGCAGGGGTAACTCCTACGAGCAGTACTTC. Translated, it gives CASSPVPAWGRGNSYEQYF.